This entry features one T cell receptor (beta chain) sequence. At one end, the junction sequence differs from germline, possibly due to a read error. CDR1 is MNHNY, CDR2 SVGAGI, per germline (reference sequence). The CDR3 is 15 residues long. These data come from a study of blood T cells in healthy people across ages. A second PCR, run for roughly 7 to 11 cycles, used a sample-barcoded 5' primer plus a J-beta primer mix. TCRdb reanalysed the 5' RACE reads using MiXCR and keeps one entry per CDR3 protein. Of 1.5 million or so distinct CDR3 sequences listed, less than 45% are singletons. The sequence derives from a young woman in good health. The V call is TRBV6-6, the J call TRBJ1-5; 9 nucleotides align to TRBD1. Sequencing input: blood. Here the CDR3 reads CASRTTGGSNQPRHF. CDR3 bases: TGTGCCAGCAGAACGACAGGGGGTAGCAATCAGCCCCGGCATTTT.